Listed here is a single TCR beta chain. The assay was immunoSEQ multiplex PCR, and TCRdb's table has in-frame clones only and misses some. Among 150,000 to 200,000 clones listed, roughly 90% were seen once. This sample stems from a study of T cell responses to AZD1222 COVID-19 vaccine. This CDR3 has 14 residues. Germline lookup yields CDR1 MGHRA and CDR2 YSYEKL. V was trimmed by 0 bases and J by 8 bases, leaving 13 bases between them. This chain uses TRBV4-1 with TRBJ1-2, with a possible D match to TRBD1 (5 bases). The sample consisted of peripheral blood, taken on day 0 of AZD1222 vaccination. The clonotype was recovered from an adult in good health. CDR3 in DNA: TGCGCCAGCAGCCAAGAGGACACCCAACGGGGCTACACCTTC. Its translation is CASSQEDTQRGYTF.